What follows are 31 T cell receptor beta chains derived from one specimen sequenced in a study of T cell repertoires in cytomegalovirus infection. Using its own MiXCR run on the reads, TCRdb lists one record per CDR3 protein. This repertoire shows around 310,000 distinct CDR3 sequences, 25% to 30% found once; its top ten account for around 20%. Antigens for these TCRs are unknown. Sample: cultured PBMCs, taken from culture after CMV antigen stimulation. The receptors stem from a human donor in good health (CMV status not recorded). Some clones in this sample may be carry-over from other donors' samples.

The J gene is TRBJ1-2, the V gene TRBV7-9; D ambiguous. Germline CDR1 reads SEHNR; CDR2 reads FQNEAQ (reference sequence). Trimming left V 5 bases short and J 8 bases short, with 21 bases between. This CDR3 has 15 amino acids. The CDR3, as DNA: TGTGCCAGCAGCCACAACGTCTTGCTGGGTAAAGGCTACACCTTC. Translation gives CASSHNVLLGKGYTF.

The rearrangement joins TRBV7-2 to TRBJ1-2; 10 bases fit TRBD1. CDR1 and CDR2 from the germline V gene are SGHTA and FQGNSA. J was trimmed by 7 bases and V by 4 bases; bases with no gene match: 6. The CDR3 is made up of 14 amino acids. CDR3 residues: CASSYDRGRVGYTF. The CDR3 DNA reads as TGTGCCAGCAGCTACGACAGGGGGCGGGTTGGCTACACCTTC.

The J gene is TRBJ1-5, the V gene TRBV5-5; TRBD1 is a possible D gene (5 bases). Germline CDR1 reads SGHKS; CDR2 reads YYEKEE (reference sequence). CDR3 length equals 15 residues. Trimming cost V 4 bases and J 6 bases, with 17 bases left between them. The CDR3 spells CASSTQSGTFQPQHF. The CDR3 nucleotides read TGTGCCAGCAGCACCCAGTCTGGGACTTTTCAGCCCCAGCATTTT.

This clonotype came up a few times. The chain has TRBV7-8 and TRBJ2-3; no firm D call. The CDR3 sequence is 13 residues long. Germline CDR1 and CDR2: SGHVS and FQNEAQ. Between the trimmed V and J ends, which lost 4 bases and 3 bases, there was a span of 8 bases. The DNA of the CDR3 is TGTGCCAGCAGCTCAGACGCGACAGATACGCAGTATTTT. Translation gives CASSSDATDTQYF.

This chain uses TRBV5-6 with TRBJ2-4; TRBD1 matches 8 bases. Trimming at V came to 4 bases and at J to 6 bases, leaving 3 bases not matched to a gene. The CDR3 has 13 residues. The germline V gene has CDR1 SGHDT and CDR2 YYEEEE. The CDR3 nucleotides are TGTGCCAGCAGCGGTGGGACAGGAAACATTCAGTACTTC. It is translated as CASSGGTGNIQYF.

V is TRBV19 and J is TRBJ1-1, with D maybe TRBD1 (6 bases). There are 14 residues in the CDR3. The germline V gene has CDR1 LNHDA and CDR2 SQIVND (reference sequence). V gave up 7 bases and J gave up 3 bases, with 15 bases separating them. DNA for the CDR3: TGTGCCAGTAAAATGGGGGGCAGGGACACTGAAGCTTTCTTT. Translated: CASKMGGRDTEAFF.

The gene calls are TRBV19 and TRBJ1-5, with D perhaps TRBD1 (6 bases). Germline lookup yields CDR1 LNHDA and CDR2 SQIVND (reference sequence). V shed 6 bases and J shed 7 bases, with 19 bases lying between them. This CDR3 is built from 15 residues. The DNA of the CDR3 is TGTGCCAGTAGCCTCGACAGGACTCTGGGACAGCCCCAGCATTTT. Translation: CASSLDRTLGQPQHF.

This clonotype came up a few times. The J gene is TRBJ1-3, the V gene TRBV11-2; the D gene is possibly TRBD1 (6 bases). In germline, CDR1 is SGHAT, CDR2 FQNNGV. This CDR3 has 15 residues. The V end lost 5 bases, the J end lost 8 bases, and 19 bases lay between the germline ends. In DNA form, the CDR3 reads TGTGCCAGCAGCCCATGGACAGCCAGAGGGGACACCATATATTTT. Amino acids: CASSPWTARGDTIYF.

This clonotype has only a few counts. The V and J genes are TRBV12-3 or TRBV12-4 and TRBJ2-1, with a tentative D call TRBD2 (6 bases). Trimming cost V 2 bases and J 7 bases, with 9 bases left between them. This CDR3 contains 13 residues. The CDR3 here is CASSLLAANEQFF. In DNA form, the CDR3 reads TGTGCCAGCAGTTTATTAGCGGCAAATGAGCAGTTCTTC.

This clonotype came up many times. This chain uses TRBV28 with TRBJ2-2, with TRBD2 as a possible D gene (7 bases). Trimming pared 7 bases from V and 6 bases from J, leaving 12 bases between. Per germline, CDR1 MDHEN and CDR2 SYDVKM. The CDR3 is 13 amino acids. The CDR3 loop is CASTQGGAGELFF. In DNA, the CDR3 is TGTGCCAGCACCCAAGGGGGGGCCGGGGAGCTGTTTTTT. The full variable domain, its missing parts supplied by reference TRBV28 and TRBJ2-2, is DVKVTQSSRYLVKRTGEKVFLECVQDMDHENMFWYRQDPGLGLRLIYFSYDVKMKEKGDIPEGYSVSREKKERFSLILESASTNQTSMYLCASTQGGAGELFFGEGSRLTVL.

The rearrangement links TRBV7-8 to TRBJ1-1; 8 bases map to TRBD1. Germline CDR1 SGHVS, CDR2 FQNEAQ. The CDR3 extends over 14 amino acids. With V trimmed by 5 bases and J by 5 bases, 7 bases remained unmatched. The CDR3 nucleotides are TGTGCCAGCAGCCCACGACAGGGGCGGACTGAAGCTTTCTTT. It is translated as CASSPRQGRTEAFF.

This clonotype was seen a handful of times. The chain recombines TRBV12-3 or TRBV12-4 with TRBJ1-6; D ambiguous. The CDR3 is 14 residues long. V was clipped by 5 bases and J by 7 bases, with 12 bases between them. CDR3 DNA sequence: TGTGCCAGCAGTGCGGGCCGAGGGAATTCACCCCTCCACTTT. As protein: CASSAGRGNSPLHF.

Ten or more counts support this clonotype. V gene TRBV12-3 or TRBV12-4 combines with J gene TRBJ1-2, with D possibly matching TRBD1 (5 bases). This CDR3 is 14 amino acids long. The ends were cut back, 5 bases at V and 7 bases at J, with 17 bases in the middle. The CDR3 DNA reads as TGTGCCAGCAGTCCCCAGCCCGTGGGGGGTGGCTACACCTTC. Protein: CASSPQPVGGGYTF.

This clonotype was counted many times. The chain combines TRBV7-2 with TRBJ1-5; D may be TRBD1 (5 bases). This CDR3 is built from 17 residues. Germline-derived CDR1 and CDR2 are SGHTA and FQGNSA. Trimming took off 5 bases at V and 9 bases at J, with 26 bases between the two ends. CDR3 in amino acids: CASSPQPTASYLRPQHF. CDR3 DNA: TGTGCCAGCAGCCCCCAACCGACAGCGAGCTACTTAAGGCCCCAGCATTTT.

This chain uses TRBV7-2 with TRBJ2-2; the match to TRBD2 covers 10 bases. The V gene end was trimmed by 5 bases and the J gene end by 1 base; junction bases not matched to a gene: 13. The length of the CDR3 is 19 residues. Germline V gives CDR1 SGHTA, CDR2 FQGNSA. The CDR3 coding sequence is TGTGCCAGCAGCCCCCGAGGGCTAGCGGGAGTCGGGAACACCGGGGAGCTGTTTTTT. It encodes CASSPRGLAGVGNTGELFF. The full variable domain, rest sourced from reference TRBV7-2 and TRBJ2-2, is GAGVSQSPSNKVTEKGKDVELRCDPISGHTALYWYRQSLGQGLEFLIYFQGNSAPDKSGLPSDRFSAERTGGSVSTLTIQRTQQEDSAVYLCASSPRGLAGVGNTGELFFGEGSRLTVL.

This rearrangement joins TRBV6-5 to TRBJ2-5, with 9 positions matching TRBD2. The trim removed 4 bases at V and 5 bases at J, leaving 8 bases unmatched. Germline-derived CDR1 and CDR2 are MNHEY and SVGAGI. The length of the CDR3 is 15 residues. The CDR3 coding sequence is TGTGCCAGCAGTTCCCGAAGGGCGGGAGGGGAGACCCAGTACTTC. The encoded protein is CASSSRRAGGETQYF.

The chain couples TRBV7-6 to TRBJ1-1; possible D gene TRBD1, 6 bases. The CDR3 covers 16 residues. V was trimmed by 3 bases and J by 0 bases, leaving 14 bases between them. Germline CDR1 is SGHVS and CDR2 is FNYEAQ. The DNA of the CDR3 is TGTGCCAGCAGCTTTACTGGGGGGGCCTTGAACACTGAAGCTTTCTTT. Residues: CASSFTGGALNTEAFF.

V gene TRBV5-1 combines with J gene TRBJ2-7, with 9 bases aligning to TRBD2. Germline V gene sequence: CDR1 SGHRS, CDR2 YFSETQ. J lost 2 bases, V lost 0 bases, and 3 bases had no gene match. The CDR3 spans 15 residues. The CDR3, as DNA: TGCGCCAGCAGCTTGGCAGCGGGAGGTACCTACGAGCAGTACTTC. Translating it yields CASSLAAGGTYEQYF. The entire variable domain, with the rest obtained from reference TRBV5-1 and TRBJ2-7, is as follows: KAGVTQTPRYLIKTRGQQVTLSCSPISGHRSVSWYQQTPGQGLQFLFEYFSETQRNKGNFPGRFSGRQFSNSRSEMNVSTLELGDSALYLCASSLAAGGTYEQYFGPGTRLTVT.

This clonotype was found a few times. The chain combines TRBV10-3 with TRBJ2-1; 9 bases line up with TRBD2. The J segment lost 5 bases and the V segment lost 5 bases, leaving 7 bases of the junction unmatched. Looked up from germline, CDR1 is ENHRY and CDR2 is SYGVKD. The CDR3 covers 15 residues. The CDR3 coding sequence is TGTGCCATCAGTTCCGGGACTAGCAGTAACAATGAGCAGTTCTTC. This gives the protein CAISSGTSSNNEQFF.

This chain joins TRBV4-1 and TRBJ1-5, with 7 bases fitting TRBD1. CDR3 length: 15 residues. Germline V CDR1 and CDR2: MGHRA, YSYEKL. V was pared by 3 bases and J by 4 bases, with 6 bases of the junction left unmatched. CDR3 in amino acids: CASSQYATGNQPQHF. CDR3 DNA sequence: TGCGCCAGCAGCCAGTATGCGACAGGGAATCAGCCCCAGCATTTT.

In its sample, this clonotype was seen a few times. V gene TRBV7-9 combines with J gene TRBJ2-5; a weak D match, TRBD2 (5 bases). In germline, CDR1 is SEHNR, CDR2 FQNEAQ (reference sequence). The length of the CDR3 is 15 residues. V was pared by 5 bases and J by 1 base, with 14 bases between. CDR3 sequence: CASSTGWSFQETQYF. For the CDR3, the DNA is TGTGCCAGCAGCACGGGGTGGTCTTTCCAAGAGACCCAGTACTTC.

This clonotype was detected ten times or more. V usage is TRBV7-8 and J usage is TRBJ2-6, with unresolved D. With 4 bases removed from V and 0 bases from J, the gap between germline ends came to 7 bases. Germline-derived CDR1 and CDR2 are SGHVS and FQNEAQ. The CDR3 extends over 15 amino acids. Here the CDR3 reads CASSSSSSGANVLTF. CDR3 DNA: TGTGCCAGCAGCTCCAGTAGCTCTGGGGCCAACGTCCTGACTTTC.

V and J are TRBV7-3 and TRBJ1-3, with 9 bases lining up with TRBD1. This CDR3 has 13 residues. Per the germline V gene, CDR1 is SGHTA and CDR2 is FQGTGA. V lost 5 bases and J lost 8; bases outside the gene matches: 4. The CDR3 region is CASSLQGADTIYF. CDR3 DNA: TGTGCCAGCAGCCTACAGGGGGCGGACACCATATATTTT. The full variable domain, with the rest looked up from reference TRBV7-3 and TRBJ1-3, is GAGVSQTPSNKVTEKGKYVELRCDPISGHTALYWYRQSLGQGPEFLIYFQGTGAADDSGLPNDRFFAVRPEGSVSTLKIQRTERGDSAVYLCASSLQGADTIYFGEGSWLTVV.

On this clonotype itself: One end of the junction varies from germline; a read error may be responsible. This chain joins TRBV6-1 and TRBJ1-2; tentative D call: TRBD1 (6 bases). The CDR3 runs to 17 residues. Germline V lookup: CDR1 MNHNS, CDR2 SASEGT. The CDR3 sequence: CASREAGGGLGGYGYTF. CDR3 in DNA: TGTGCCAGCAGAGAAGCCGGGGGCGGTTTAGGGGGCTATGGCTACACCTTC.

This clonotype was seen more than once but under ten times. The J gene is TRBJ2-7, the V gene TRBV6-5, with 8 bases matching TRBD2. This CDR3 is 14 amino acids long. V shed 2 bases, J shed 6 bases, and the junction held 6 bases outside the gene matches. Germline V lookup: CDR1 MNHEY, CDR2 SVGAGI. CDR3 amino acids: CASSYGAGGREQYF. CDR3 DNA: TGTGCCAGCAGTTACGGGGCGGGGGGCCGCGAGCAGTACTTC.

This chain connects TRBV5-5 to TRBJ2-7; 7 bases match TRBD1. Germline V gives CDR1 SGHKS, CDR2 YYEKEE (reference sequence). The V gene end was trimmed by 0 bases and the J gene end by 9 bases; junction bases not matched to a gene: 6. The CDR3 length is 13 residues. This CDR3 is CASSLGQGFGQYF. The CDR3 nucleotides read TGTGCCAGCAGCTTGGGACAGGGATTTGGGCAGTACTTC. Based on the CDR3 plus reference TRBV5-5 and TRBJ2-7, the full variable domain is DAGVTQSPTHLIKTRGQQVTLRCSPISGHKSVSWYQQVLGQGPQFIFQYYEKEERGRGNFPDRFSARQFPNYSSELNVNALLLGDSALYLCASSLGQGFGQYFGPGTRLTVT.

The sample holds many counts of this clonotype. V is TRBV5-4 and J is TRBJ1-6; 7 bases align to TRBD1. CDR1 and CDR2 from the germline V gene are SGHNT and YYREEE (reference sequence). V trimming: 2 bases; J trimming: 9 bases; junction bases outside the gene matches: 8. The CDR3 loop spans 15 amino acids. The DNA for the CDR3 is TGTGCCAGCAGCTTAGGTCTCAGGGGGTTTTCACCCCTCCACTTT. Protein: CASSLGLRGFSPLHF.

This clonotype was picked up a small number of times. The chain carries TRBV20-1 and TRBJ2-1; 11 bases line up with TRBD2. The germline gives CDR1 DFQATT, CDR2 SNEGSKA (reference sequence). This CDR3 comprises 15 residues. Losses at the gene ends were 5 bases for V and 3 bases for J; bases not matched to a gene: 6. The CDR3: CSALTSGTVYNEQFF. The CDR3 nucleotides are TGCAGTGCTTTGACTAGCGGGACCGTCTACAATGAGCAGTTCTTC.

This rearrangement joins TRBV19 to TRBJ1-4; D unresolved. This CDR3 spans 15 amino acids. V shed 7 bases and J shed 8 bases, with 20 bases lying between them. Germline loops: CDR1 LNHDA, CDR2 SQIVND (reference sequence). The DNA of the CDR3 is TGTGCCAGTACCCCCCTGGACCGGAGGGAGGAAAAACTGTTTTTT. This translates into CASTPLDRREEKLFF.

V gene TRBV7-9 combines with J gene TRBJ1-1; D uncertain. Per the germline V gene, CDR1 is SEHNR and CDR2 is FQNEAQ (reference sequence). CDR3 length: 12 amino acids. Deletions cut 4 bases from V and 4 bases from J, with 7 bases between. CDR3: CASSYPSTEAFF. Written as DNA, the CDR3 is TGTGCCAGCAGCTATCCCAGCACTGAAGCTTTCTTT.

The chain recombines TRBV6-1 with TRBJ1-2; 12 bases match TRBD1. The germline V gene has CDR1 MNHNS and CDR2 SASEGT. J gave up 4 bases and V 8 bases, and 11 bases lay outside the gene matches. There are 16 residues in the CDR3. The CDR3 DNA reads TGTGCCAGCCGGGTACGGGACAGGGGGCGAAGCTATGGCTACACCTTC. Translating gives CASRVRDRGRSYGYTF.